The entry below gives a single T cell receptor (beta chain) sequence along with its context. Its specificity is unknown. This sample was included in a study of cytomegalovirus exposure and HLA in healthy donors. Notes on the study in general: Across donors, most TCRs were seen rarely, yet some public ones were widespread. Both high specificity and high sensitivity reportedly marked the classifier's diagnosis of cytomegalovirus status. A later analysis found most CMV-associated TCR beta chains apparently HLA-restricted.

PCR used 60 Vbeta primers and 13 Jbeta primers. Here immunoSEQ multiplex PCR was the method, and the copy in TCRdb shows in-frame clones only, minus some. The data hold more than 80,000 clones, with approximately 75% observed a single time. Each donor was nominally healthy when sampled (though unrecorded immune exposures were likely). The sequenced material came from PBMCs. The receptor's source is a female donor in good health and CMV-seropositive.

Here the CDR3 reads CASSVGHGYEQYF. The CDR3 nucleotides are TGTGCCAGCAGCGTAGGTCACGGCTACGAGCAGTACTTC. The V gene is TRBV9, the J gene TRBJ2-7, with D unresolved. V gave up 0 bases and J gave up 3 bases, with 7 bases separating them. This CDR3 comprises 13 residues. Germline lookup yields CDR1 SGDLS and CDR2 YYNGEE. The whole variable domain, remainder taken from reference TRBV9 and TRBJ2-7, is DSGVTQTPKHLITATGQRVTLRCSPRSGDLSVYWYQQSLDQGLQFLIQYYNGEERAKGNILERFSAQQFPDLHSELNLSSLELGDSALYFCASSVGHGYEQYFGPGTRLTVT.